The source of this T cell receptor beta chain is a study of shared clonotypes between healthy human individuals. General study points: Specimens sampled were limited to blood, with tissue repertoires likely differing. Estimated clonotype richness was generally higher in naive than memory subsets.

Donors were healthy HIV-negative adults without recently reported acute infections or vaccinations. CD4+ cell separation produced CD45RA+ naive and CD45RA-negative memory subsets. Libraries were prepared by immunoSEQ multiplex PCR; TCRdb keeps only in-frame clonotypes and omits some of them. The repertoire holds some 580,000 clones, with roughly 97% as singletons. As concerns this clone: Its antigen is currently unknown.

Sample: naive CD4+ T cells sorted from blood. Subset given: CD45RA+ positively selected. This receptor was identified in a woman in her twenties or thirties in good health.

The CDR3 coding sequence is TGTGCCTGGATTGGACAGGGCAGAACTGAAGCTTTCTTT. Translated: CAWIGQGRTEAFF. This chain connects TRBV30 to TRBJ1-1; TRBD1 matches at 8 bases. The CDR3 length is 13 residues. Germline loops: CDR1 GTSNPN, CDR2 SVGIG (reference sequence). The V segment lost 4 bases and the J segment 5 bases; nucleotides outside the gene matches: 6.